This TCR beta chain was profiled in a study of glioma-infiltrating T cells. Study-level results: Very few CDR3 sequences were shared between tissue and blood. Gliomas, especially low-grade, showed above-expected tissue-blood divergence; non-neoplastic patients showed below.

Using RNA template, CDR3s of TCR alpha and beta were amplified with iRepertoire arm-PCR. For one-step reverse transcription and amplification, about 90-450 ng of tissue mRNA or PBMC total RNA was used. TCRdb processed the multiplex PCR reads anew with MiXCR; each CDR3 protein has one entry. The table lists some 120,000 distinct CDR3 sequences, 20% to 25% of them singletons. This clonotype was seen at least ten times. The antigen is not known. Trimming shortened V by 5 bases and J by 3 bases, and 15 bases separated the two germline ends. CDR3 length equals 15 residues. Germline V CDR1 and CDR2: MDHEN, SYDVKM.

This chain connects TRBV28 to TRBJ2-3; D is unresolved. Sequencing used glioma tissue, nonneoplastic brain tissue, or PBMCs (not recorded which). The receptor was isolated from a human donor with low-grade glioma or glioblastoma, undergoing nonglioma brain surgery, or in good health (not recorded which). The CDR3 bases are TGTGCCAGCAGTCCGCACATTAGAGCGACAGATACGCAGTATTTT. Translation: CASSPHIRATDTQYF.